Described below is a single TCR beta chain sequence and its context. This entry belongs to a study of chemoradiotherapy in HPV16-positive cancers. Data came from immunoSEQ multiplex PCR; TCRdb stores just in-frame clones and leaves some out. The sample consists of more than 900 clones, roughly 89% of them appearing once. The V gene's germline CDR1 is LGHNT and CDR2 FRNRAP. J lost 0 bases, V lost 6 bases, and 5 bases had no gene match. This CDR3 is built from 15 residues. Repertoires were sampled repeatedly during chemoradiotherapy. The input for sequencing was tumor tissue, taken from a patient who underwent chemoradiotherapy. The chain couples TRBV12-5 to TRBJ1-1; 9 bases agree with TRBD1. This TCR was sampled from a human donor with HPV-associated anogenital cancer. The CDR3 nucleotides read TGTGCTAGTGGGACGGGACAGGGATTGAACACTGAAGCTTTCTTT. As protein: CASGTGQGLNTEAFF.